This T cell receptor beta chain was documented in a study of regulatory T cells in long-lasting Graves disease. In its sample, this clonotype was seen many times. This CDR3 contains 14 residues. V lost 0 bases, J lost 0 bases, and 5 bases lay in between. Germline loops: CDR1 PRHDT, CDR2 FYEKMQ (reference sequence). Assembly of TCR beta libraries relied on iRepertoire HTBI primers together with Arm-PCR of CDR3 regions. TCRdb used MiXCR to reprocess the multiplex PCR reads, holding one entry per CDR3 protein. The sample carries around 400,000 distinct CDR3 sequences, roughly 16% recorded once. As to time point: newly diagnosed GD, antithyroid drugs for less than 3 months. PBMCs provided the RNA from which the TCR library was made.

The sequences come from peripheral blood mononuclear cells (PBMCs), collected at new diagnosis, from a patient treated with antithyroid drugs. This chain uses TRBV13 with TRBJ1-1; no definite D call. This clonotype originated in a female donor with Graves disease. The CDR3 nucleotides are TGTGCCAGCAGCTTAGGCCTCATGAACACTGAAGCTTTCTTT. It encodes CASSLGLMNTEAFF.